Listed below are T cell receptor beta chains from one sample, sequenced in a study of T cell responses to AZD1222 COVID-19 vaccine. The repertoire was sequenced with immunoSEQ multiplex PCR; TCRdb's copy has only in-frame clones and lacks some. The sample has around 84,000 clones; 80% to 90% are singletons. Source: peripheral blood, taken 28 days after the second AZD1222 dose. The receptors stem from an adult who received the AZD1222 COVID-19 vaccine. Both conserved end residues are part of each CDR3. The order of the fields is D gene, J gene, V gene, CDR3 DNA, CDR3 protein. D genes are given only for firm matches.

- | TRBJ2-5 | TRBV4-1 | TGCGCCAGCAGCCAAGTCCTTCAGGGCAGAGAGACCCAGTACTTC | CASSQVLQGRETQYF
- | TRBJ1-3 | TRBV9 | TGTGCCAGCAGCACAACGATCTCTGGAAACACCATATATTTT | CASSTTISGNTIYF
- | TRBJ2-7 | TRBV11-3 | TGTGCCAGCAGCTTAGATTCAGGGAACTACGAGCAGTACTTC | CASSLDSGNYEQYF
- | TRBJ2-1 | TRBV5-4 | TGTGCCAGCAGCTTCCGGCGGGGTCACTACAATGAGCAGTTCTTC | CASSFRRGHYNEQFF
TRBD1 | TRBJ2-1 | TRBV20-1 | TGCAGTGCTAGTTCTCCCCTGACAGGGCTGTACAATGAGCAGTTCTTC | CSASSPLTGLYNEQFF
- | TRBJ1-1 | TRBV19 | TGTGCCAGTAGTATAGTGTCGGTTAGGGGAAACACTGAAGCTTTCTTT | CASSIVSVRGNTEAFF
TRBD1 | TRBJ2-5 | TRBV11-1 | TGTGCCAGCAGCCGGGACAGGGAAGAGACCCAGTACTTC | CASSRDREETQYF
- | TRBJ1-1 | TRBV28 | TGTGCCAGGCTACTTCAGGGTTTTTGGGCGGATTTCTTT | CARLLQGFWADFF
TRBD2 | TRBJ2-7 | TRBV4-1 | TGCGCCAGCAGCCAAGATCTCCGGCTAGCGGCCTCCTACGAGCAGTACTTC | CASSQDLRLAASYEQYF
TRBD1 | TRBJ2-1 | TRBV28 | TGTGCCAGCAGTTTAGTACCAGGGGGCTCCTACAATGAGCAGTTCTTC | CASSLVPGGSYNEQFF
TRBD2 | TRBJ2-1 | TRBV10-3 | TGTGCCGAACGGACTAGCGGGGGCTACAATGAGCAGTTCTTC | CAERTSGGYNEQFF
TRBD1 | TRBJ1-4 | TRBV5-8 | TGTGCCAGCAGCTGGGGGGACAGGAATAATGAAAAACTGTTTTTT | CASSWGDRNNEKLFF
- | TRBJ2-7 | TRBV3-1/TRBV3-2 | TGTGCCAGCAGCGAAGGAACCCCTTTCGAGCAGTACTTC | CASSEGTPFEQYF
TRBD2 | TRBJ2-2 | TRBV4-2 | TGTGCCAGCAGCACTAGCGGGGGTATGATCGGGGAGCTGTTTTTT | CASSTSGGMIGELFF
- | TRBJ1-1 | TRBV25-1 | TGTGCCAGCAGTGAAGGAGGGAGGCCCAATGAAGCTTTCTTT | CASSEGGRPNEAFF
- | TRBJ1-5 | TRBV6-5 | TGTGCCAGCAGAAAAGAGGGGGTTTATCAGCCCCAGCATTTT | CASRKEGVYQPQHF
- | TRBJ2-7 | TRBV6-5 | TGTGCCAGCGGAATGTCAGGGGGGAGCTCCTACGAGCAGTACTTC | CASGMSGGSSYEQYF